This T cell receptor (beta chain) was found in a study of T cell responses to AZD1222 COVID-19 vaccine. TCRdb's copy holds only in-frame clones and misses some; the assay was immunoSEQ multiplex PCR. In the table there are roughly 130,000 clones, 80% to 95% of which are singletons. V was shortened by 2 bases and J by 2 bases, with 6 bases between the two germline ends. Germline CDR1 ENHRY, CDR2 SYGVKD. This CDR3 comprises 13 residues. Findings and limits, study-wide: In a largely white British group with more females than males, clonal diversity was possibly underestimated.

Concerning this clone itself: The target antigen is unknown.

The chain is built from TRBV10-3 and TRBJ1-2; possible D gene TRBD1, 6 bases. This sequence originates from an adult in good health. Sequenced material: peripheral blood, taken on day 0 of AZD1222 vaccination. In DNA, the CDR3 is TGTGCCATCAGTGAGACAGGGAACTATGGCTACACCTTC. This gives the protein CAISETGNYGYTF.